A selection of T cell receptor beta chains follows, all from one sample in a study of blood T cells in healthy people across ages. A single record per CDR3 protein comes from TCRdb applying MiXCR to the 5' RACE reads. The sample includes 1.5 million to 1.8 million distinct CDR3 sequences, 42% of them seen just once. The sample taken for sequencing was blood. The receptor set was obtained from a young woman in good health. Both conserved end residues are part of each CDR3. The D gene is left open where the match is weak. Expanded clones get a size class; other rows say once, few or many, or leave the size out.

.,.,TRBJ2-6,11,TRBV2,TGTGCCAGGTCACCGGCCAACGTCCTGACTTTC,CARSPANVLTF
.,.,TRBJ2-3,15,TRBV12-3/TRBV12-4,TGTGCCAGCAGTTTAAACCCAGCAGGCACGGAGACGCAGTATTTT,CASSLNPAGTETQYF
TRBD2,.,TRBJ2-1,15,TRBV11-1,TGTGCCAGCAGATCCGCTAGCGGAAAAAAAAATGAGCAGTTCTTC,CASRSASGKKNEQFF
TRBD2,.,TRBJ2-3,12,TRBV29-1,TGCAGCGTTGGTATGGGGGGGGATACGCAGTATTTT,CSVGMGGDTQYF
TRBD2,many,TRBJ2-7,14,TRBV20-1,TGCAGTGCTAGAGCTCGCGGGAGGGTAAACGAGCAGTACTTC,CSARARGRVNEQYF
.,.,TRBJ1-1,14,TRBV2,TGTGCCAGCAGGGACACCAGAATGAACACTGAAGCTTTCTTT,CASRDTRMNTEAFF
.,few,TRBJ1-1,18,TRBV7-9,TGTGCCAGCAGCTTAAGTTTCCCCCGTACAGGGAGTTTCACTGAAGCTTTCTTT,CASSLSFPRTGSFTEAFF
.,.,TRBJ2-1,15,TRBV24-1,TGTGCCACCAGTGATTCATCCCACCGGGGCAATGAGCAGTTCTTC,CATSDSSHRGNEQFF
.,.,TRBJ2-5,14,TRBV20-1,TGCAGTGCCACCGCTTGGACTATCCAAGAGACCCAGTACTTC,CSATAWTIQETQYF
TRBD2,few,TRBJ2-7,15,TRBV4-3,TGCGCCAGCAGCCAAGCTCTGACGGGGGGGTACGAGCAGTACTTC,CASSQALTGGYEQYF
.,.,TRBJ1-5,15,TRBV6-5,TGTGCCAGCAGTTATACCCCTTGGGGCAATCAGCCCCAGCATTTT,CASSYTPWGNQPQHF
.,.,TRBJ2-7,15,TRBV6-5,TGTGCCAGCAGTTCCATCGGAGACAGAACCTACGAGCAGTACTTC,CASSSIGDRTYEQYF
.,once,TRBJ1-3,14,TRBV20-1,TGCAGTGCTAGTCGCAGGGAGGCTGGAAACACCATATATTTT,CSASRREAGNTIYF
TRBD1,.,TRBJ2-5,13,TRBV30,TGTGCCTGGGCAGGGGGTCTTGCAGAGACCCAGTACTTC,CAWAGGLAETQYF
TRBD2,.,TRBJ2-1,13,TRBV12-3/TRBV12-4,TGTGCCAGCAGCACGACTAGCGTCCATGAGCAGTTCTTC,CASSTTSVHEQFF
TRBD1,.,TRBJ1-2,16,TRBV5-1,TGCGCCAGCAGCGGGGAATACCGGGACAGGGGCTATGGCTACACCTTC,CASSGEYRDRGYGYTF
TRBD1,.,TRBJ1-1,15,TRBV30,TGTGCCTGGACCCAGCTCGACAGGGTGCGCACTGAAGCTTTCTTT,CAWTQLDRVRTEAFF
TRBD2,.,TRBJ2-7,17,TRBV25-1,TGTGCCAGCAGTGAATACGAGCTAGCGGGCCAGATCAATGAGCAGTACTTC,CASSEYELAGQINEQYF
TRBD1,.,TRBJ1-4,15,TRBV13,TGTGCCAGCAGCTCCCCCCACAGGGGAGAGGAAAAACTGTTTTTT,CASSSPHRGEEKLFF
.,.,TRBJ1-2,14,TRBV7-9,TGTGCCAGCAGCCTGGGGTTGAACCTATATGGCTACACCTTC,CASSLGLNLYGYTF
TRBD1,.,TRBJ1-2,12,TRBV12-3/TRBV12-4,TGTGCCGGCAGTTTCGGGACAGGTGGCTACACCTTC,CAGSFGTGGYTF
TRBD2,few,TRBJ2-3,17,TRBV20-1,TGCAGTGCCCCGACTAGCGGGAGTGTCGGGAGCACAGATACGCAGTATTTT,CSAPTSGSVGSTDTQYF
.,.,TRBJ1-1,18,TRBV7-2,TGTGCCAGCAGCTTAGAGAGCGACAGCTACAGAATGAACACTGAAGCTTTCTTT,CASSLESDSYRMNTEAFF
.,.,TRBJ2-1,17,TRBV27,TGTGCCAGCAGTTTCACTCCCCCTCGCCCCTCCTACAATGAGCAGTTCTTC,CASSFTPPRPSYNEQFF
.,.,TRBJ1-2,13,TRBV20-1,TGCAGTGCTAAACAGGGTTCTATGGACGGCTACACCTTC,CSAKQGSMDGYTF
.,.,TRBJ2-1,15,TRBV7-2,TGTGCCAGCAGCTCCCTTACGCCACTACACAATGAGCAGTTCTTC,CASSSLTPLHNEQFF
.,.,TRBJ1-1,10,TRBV29-1,TGCAGCGTTGTGCTGGGTGAAGCTTTCTTT,CSVVLGEAFF
TRBD1,few,TRBJ1-2,15,TRBV11-2,TGTGCCAGCAGCGCTTACAGGGGGCCTAACTATGGCTACACCTTC,CASSAYRGPNYGYTF
.,.,TRBJ1-1,15,TRBV14,TGTGCCAGCAGCCAAGATGGGAGGCGGGGCACTGAAGCTTTCTTT,CASSQDGRRGTEAFF
TRBD1,.,TRBJ1-1,15,TRBV4-3,TGCGCCAGCAGCCTAAGTACAGGGGTCGGCACTGAAGCTTTCTTT,CASSLSTGVGTEAFF
TRBD1,.,TRBJ2-7,15,TRBV6-5,TGTGCCAGCAACACGGACAGGGGCACCTACAATGAGCAGTACTTC,CASNTDRGTYNEQYF
.,.,TRBJ2-1,13,TRBV30,TGTGCCTGGACCCGGGGAGGATACAATGAGCAGTTCTTC,CAWTRGGYNEQFF
.,few,TRBJ2-3,16,TRBV7-2,TGTGCCAGCAGCTTAGACTGGGCAGGGCGCACAGATACGCAGTATTTT,CASSLDWAGRTDTQYF
TRBD1,.,TRBJ1-5,17,TRBV7-9,TGTGCCAGCAGCTCCCCGGGACAGGGACGTTTTGAACAGCCCCAGCATTTT,CASSSPGQGRFEQPQHF
.,.,TRBJ1-4,14,TRBV6-5,TGTGCCAGCAGTTACGCCCAGTCTAATGAAAAACTGTTTTTT,CASSYAQSNEKLFF
.,.,TRBJ2-7,13,TRBV27,TGTGCCAGCAGTTATGAGTGGGGCTACGAGCAGTACTTC,CASSYEWGYEQYF
TRBD1,.,TRBJ1-5,16,TRBV15,TGTGCCACCAGCAGAGATTTCAGGGGGCGTAATCAGCCCCAGCATTTT,CATSRDFRGRNQPQHF
TRBD2,.,TRBJ2-4,16,TRBV11-2,TGTGCCAGCAGCTTAGATCTGGAGCGGGGGAGAAACATTCAGTACTTC,CASSLDLERGRNIQYF
TRBD1,.,TRBJ2-3,14,TRBV27,TGTGCCAGCAGCGGGACAGTCCGAACAGATACGCAGTATTTT,CASSGTVRTDTQYF
.,.,TRBJ1-1,17,TRBV20-1,TGCAGTGCTAGAGATTGGGGAGTTTTCGGGGCGAGAACTGAAGCTTTCTTT,CSARDWGVFGARTEAFF
.,few,TRBJ2-5,12,TRBV7-2,TGTGCCAGCAGCTCAATGGAAGAGACCCAGTACTTC,CASSSMEETQYF
TRBD2,.,TRBJ2-5,13,TRBV10-2,TGCGCCAGCAAACTAGCGGCCCAAGAGACCCAGTACTTC,CASKLAAQETQYF
TRBD2,many,TRBJ2-1,14,TRBV12-3/TRBV12-4,TGTGCCAGCAGACTAGCGCGCTCCTACAATGAGCAGTTCTTC,CASRLARSYNEQFF
.,.,TRBJ2-5,13,TRBV4-1,TGCGCCAGCAGCGAGGGCTTCGTAGAGACCCAGTACTTC,CASSEGFVETQYF
TRBD1,.,TRBJ1-1,19,TRBV7-2,TGTGCCAGCAGCTTAGCGAAAAGAACGGGACAGGGGAAGGCCGGTGAAGCTTTCTTT,CASSLAKRTGQGKAGEAFF
TRBD2,.,TRBJ2-3,17,TRBV24-1,TGTGCCACCAGTGAAGGGACTAGCGGAGCTCGCACAGATACGCAGTATTTT,CATSEGTSGARTDTQYF
TRBD2,.,TRBJ2-3,17,TRBV27,TGTGCCAGCAGCGGACTAGCGGACAGCCTTGGGTGGGATACGCAGTATTTT,CASSGLADSLGWDTQYF
.,few,TRBJ1-2,16,TRBV9,TGTGCCAGCAGCGTAGTGTCGGGGGGCGCGGGGGATGGCTACACCTTC,CASSVVSGGAGDGYTF
TRBD1,few,TRBJ1-2,15,TRBV5-6,TGTGCCAGCAGCCCTGGGACAGGCCTACTTAGGGGCTACACCTTC,CASSPGTGLLRGYTF
TRBD1,many,TRBJ2-1,12,TRBV29-1,TGCAGCGTCACGACAGGGGCCAATGAGCAGTTCTTC,CSVTTGANEQFF